The source of this T cell receptor (beta chain) is a study of blood T cell repertoires in COVID-19. Across the study: COVID-19 samples from acute and convalescent phases originated in the United States, Italy and Spain. The cDNA or gDNA used as material had been derived from T cells, B-cell-depleted T cells, or PBMCs.

The CDR3 totals 15 residues. The J segment lost 4 bases and the V segment lost 3 bases, leaving 5 bases of the junction unmatched. Germline CDR1 SGHVS, CDR2 FQNEAQ. Authors' analysis steps: Reference gene primer amplification in the assay estimated nucleated cell counts. Assay: immunoSEQ multiplex PCR; the TCRdb copy retains only in-frame clones and omits some. From that table come the V and J calls and clone size; the DNA was used to work out D and trimming. The sample consists of over 90,000 clones, less than 90% of them appearing once. There are a few counts of this clone. Sequencing was done on a sample of peripheral blood. The chain is built from TRBV7-8 and TRBJ1-5, with 8 bases lining up with TRBD1. The sequence derives from a human donor in a cohort sampled during active COVID-19. CDR3 DNA: TGTGCCAGCAGCTTTGGACAGGGCGGGAATCAGCCCCAGCATTTT. It codes for CASSFGQGGNQPQHF.